Described below is a single TCR beta chain sequence and its context. This entry is derived from a study of control samples from healthy donors and cancer patients. Using immunoSEQ multiplex PCR, the repertoire was profiled, and TCRdb retains in-frame clones only, with some absent. The data hold approximately 150,000 clones, with nearly 96% observed a single time. This CDR3 has 16 amino acids. The sequencing input was blood. The chain links TRBV21-1 to TRBJ2-7; the table assigns TRBD2, which was not confirmed against the DNA. TRBV21-1 is reported as a pseudogene. The sequence was collected from a woman between 25 and 40 years old in good health. This chain's CDR3 is CASGDAGGRPPYEQYF. The CDR3 region has the DNA TGTGCCAGCGGGGACGCGGGAGGTCGACCTCCTTACGAGCAGTACTTC.